This T cell receptor (beta chain) was sequenced during a study of T-cell reconstitution after alpha-beta-depleted transplantation in children. This CDR3 has 14 amino acids. Germline V gene lookup returns CDR1 SGHTA and CDR2 FQGTGA. The V end was cut by 5 bases, the J end by 6 bases, with 14 bases between. Unique molecular identifiers were incorporated during preparation of the TCRbeta library. Each CDR3 protein gets one entry after TCRdb re-called the PCR reads with MiXCR. The sample lists roughly 300,000 distinct CDR3 sequences, nearly 10% seen once, with roughly 9.1% in the top ten. The chain joins TRBV7-3 to TRBJ2-1, with D possibly being TRBD1 (6 bases). Here the sequenced sample was PBMCs from the stem cell graft donor, taken from the stem cell graft. This TCR came from a human donor who donated a stem cell graft to a child with SCID. CDR3 residues: CASSREGGPNEQFF. The CDR3 coding sequence is TGTGCCAGCAGCCGCGAAGGGGGACCCAATGAGCAGTTCTTC.